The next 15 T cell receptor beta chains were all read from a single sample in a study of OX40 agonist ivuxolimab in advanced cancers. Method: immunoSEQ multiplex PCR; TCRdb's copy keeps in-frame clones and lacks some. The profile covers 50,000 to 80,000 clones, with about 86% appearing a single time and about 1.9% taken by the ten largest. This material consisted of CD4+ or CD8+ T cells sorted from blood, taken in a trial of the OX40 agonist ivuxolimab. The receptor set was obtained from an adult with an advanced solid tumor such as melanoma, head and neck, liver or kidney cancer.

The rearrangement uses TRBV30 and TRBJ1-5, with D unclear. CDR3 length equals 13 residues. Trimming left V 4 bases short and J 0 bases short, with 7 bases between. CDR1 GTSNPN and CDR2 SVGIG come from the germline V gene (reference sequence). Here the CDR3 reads CAWTLDSNQPQHF. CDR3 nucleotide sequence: TGTGCCTGGACATTGGATAGCAATCAGCCCCAGCATTTT. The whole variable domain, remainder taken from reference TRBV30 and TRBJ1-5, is SQTIHQWPATLVQPVGSPLSLECTVEGTSNPNLYWYRQAAGRGLQLLFYSVGIGQISSEVPQNLSASRPQDRQFILSSKKLLLSDSGFYLCAWTLDSNQPQHFGDGTRLSIL.

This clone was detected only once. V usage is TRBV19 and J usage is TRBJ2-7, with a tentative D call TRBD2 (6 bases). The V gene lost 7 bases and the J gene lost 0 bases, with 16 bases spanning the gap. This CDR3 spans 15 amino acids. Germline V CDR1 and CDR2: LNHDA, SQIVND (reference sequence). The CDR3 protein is CASNPGGSSSYEQYF. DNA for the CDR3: TGTGCCAGTAACCCCGGGGGTAGCAGCTCCTACGAGCAGTACTTC.

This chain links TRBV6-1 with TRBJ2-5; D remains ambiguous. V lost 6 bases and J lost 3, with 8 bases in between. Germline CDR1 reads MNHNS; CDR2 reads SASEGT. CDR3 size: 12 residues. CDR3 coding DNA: TGTGCCAGCAGCCGCGCTAAAGAGACCCAGTACTTC. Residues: CASSRAKETQYF.

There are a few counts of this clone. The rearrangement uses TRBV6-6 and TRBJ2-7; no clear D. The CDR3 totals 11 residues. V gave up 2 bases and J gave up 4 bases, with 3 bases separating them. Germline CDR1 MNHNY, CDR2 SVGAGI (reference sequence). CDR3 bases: TGTGCCAGCAGTTACACTTACGAGCAGTACTTC. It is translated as CASSYTYEQYF.

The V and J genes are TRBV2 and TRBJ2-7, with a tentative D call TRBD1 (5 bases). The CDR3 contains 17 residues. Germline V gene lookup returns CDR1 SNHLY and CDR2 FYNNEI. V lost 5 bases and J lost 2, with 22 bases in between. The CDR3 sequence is CASSKSPQGSSAYEQYF. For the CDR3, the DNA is TGTGCCAGCAGTAAATCTCCTCAGGGATCATCCGCCTACGAGCAGTACTTC. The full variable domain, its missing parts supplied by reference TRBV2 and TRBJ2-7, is EPEVTQTPSHQVTQMGQEVILRCVPISNHLYFYWYRQILGQKVEFLVSFYNNEISEKSEIFDDQFSVERPDGSNFTLKIRSTKLEDSAMYFCASSKSPQGSSAYEQYFGPGTRLTVT.

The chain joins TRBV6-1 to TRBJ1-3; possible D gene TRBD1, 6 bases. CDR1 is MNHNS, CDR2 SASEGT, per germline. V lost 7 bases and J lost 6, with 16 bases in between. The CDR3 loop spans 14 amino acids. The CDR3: CASTGGAVINTIYF. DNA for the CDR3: TGTGCCAGCACGGGGGGGGCTGTTATAAACACCATATATTTT.

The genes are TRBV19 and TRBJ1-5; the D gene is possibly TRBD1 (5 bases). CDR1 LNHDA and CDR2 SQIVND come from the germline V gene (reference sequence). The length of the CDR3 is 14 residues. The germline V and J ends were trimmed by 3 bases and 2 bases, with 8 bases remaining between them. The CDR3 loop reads CASSMVGGNQPQHF. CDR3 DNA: TGTGCCAGTAGTATGGTAGGGGGCAATCAGCCCCAGCATTTT.

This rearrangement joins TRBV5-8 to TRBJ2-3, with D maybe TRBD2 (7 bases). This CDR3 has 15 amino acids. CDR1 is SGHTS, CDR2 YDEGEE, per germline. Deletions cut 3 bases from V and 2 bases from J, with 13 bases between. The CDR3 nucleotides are TGTGCCAGCAGCTGGGGGGGGCTTACCACAGATACGCAGTATTTT. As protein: CASSWGGLTTDTQYF.

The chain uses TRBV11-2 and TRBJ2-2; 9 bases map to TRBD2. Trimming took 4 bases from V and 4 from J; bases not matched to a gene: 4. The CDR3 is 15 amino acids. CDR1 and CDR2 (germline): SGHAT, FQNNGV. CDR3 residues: CASSSSGMSTGELFF. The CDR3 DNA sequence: TGTGCCAGCAGCTCTAGCGGGATGAGCACCGGGGAGCTGTTTTTT.

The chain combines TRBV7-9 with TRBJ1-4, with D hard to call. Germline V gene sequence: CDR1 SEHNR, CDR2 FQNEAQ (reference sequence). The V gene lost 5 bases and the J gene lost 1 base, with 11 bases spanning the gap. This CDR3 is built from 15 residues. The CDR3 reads CASSRNLVTNEKLFF. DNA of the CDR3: TGTGCCAGCAGCCGGAACCTCGTAACTAATGAAAAACTGTTTTTT. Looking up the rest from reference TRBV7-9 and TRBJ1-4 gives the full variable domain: DTGVSQNPRHKITKRGQNVTFRCDPISEHNRLYWYRQTLGQGPEFLTYFQNEAQLEKSRLLSDRFSAERPKGSFSTLEIQRTEQGDSAMYLCASSRNLVTNEKLFFGSGTQLSVL.

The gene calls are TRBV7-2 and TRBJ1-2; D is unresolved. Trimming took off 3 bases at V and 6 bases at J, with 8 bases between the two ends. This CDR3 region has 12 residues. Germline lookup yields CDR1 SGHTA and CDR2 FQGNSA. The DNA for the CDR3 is TGTGCCAGCAGCTTCGGGTGGGATGGCTACACCTTC. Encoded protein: CASSFGWDGYTF.

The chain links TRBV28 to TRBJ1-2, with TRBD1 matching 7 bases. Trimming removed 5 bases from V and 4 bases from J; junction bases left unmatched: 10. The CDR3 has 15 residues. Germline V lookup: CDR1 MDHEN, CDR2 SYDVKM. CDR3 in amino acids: CASSQLRTGGYGYTF. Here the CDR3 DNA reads TGTGCCAGCAGTCAACTCCGGACAGGCGGCTATGGCTACACCTTC.

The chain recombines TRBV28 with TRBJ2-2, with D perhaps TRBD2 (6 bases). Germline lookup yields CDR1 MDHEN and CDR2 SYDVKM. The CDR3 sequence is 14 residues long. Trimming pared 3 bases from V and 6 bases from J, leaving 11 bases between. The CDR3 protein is CASSFGGLSGELFF. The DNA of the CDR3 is TGTGCCAGCAGTTTTGGGGGACTGTCCGGGGAGCTGTTTTTT.

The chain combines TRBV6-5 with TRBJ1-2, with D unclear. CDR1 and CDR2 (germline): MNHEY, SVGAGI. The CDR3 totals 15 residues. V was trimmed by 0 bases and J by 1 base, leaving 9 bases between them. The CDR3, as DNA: TGTGCCAGCAGTTACTCGGGCCGAAATAACTATGGCTACACCTTC. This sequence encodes CASSYSGRNNYGYTF.

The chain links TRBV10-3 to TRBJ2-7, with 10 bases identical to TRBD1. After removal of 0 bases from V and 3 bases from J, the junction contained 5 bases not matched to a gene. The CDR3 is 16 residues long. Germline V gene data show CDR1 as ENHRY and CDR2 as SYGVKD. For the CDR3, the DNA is TGTGCCATCAGTGAGTCCCCGACAGGGGGCGGCTACGAGCAGTACTTC. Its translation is CAISESPTGGGYEQYF.